These T cell receptor beta chains were read from a single sample in a study of cytomegalovirus exposure and HLA in healthy donors. Generated by immunoSEQ multiplex PCR, the TCRdb table keeps only in-frame clones and is missing some. This sample has some 56,000 clones, with about 80% found just once. What was sequenced was PBMCs. The origin of the receptors is a woman aged 40 to 55 in good health and CMV-seronegative. CDR3s leave out the opening cysteine and the closing phenylalanine or tryptophan.

17 TRBJ1-2 TRBV7-9 SSSLAPYNIHHTNYGYT
14 TRBJ2-1 TRBV5-1 ASSLAGQNTYNEQF
13 TRBJ1-5 TRBV19 ASSIGQGAGQPQH
12 TRBJ2-1 TRBV6-1 ASSGLAGGAEQF
11 TRBJ2-5 TRBV7-9 ASSFGQQETQY
14 TRBJ2-5 TRBV19 ASSMGWAGGPETQY
11 TRBJ2-7 TRBV10-3 AISSGSSYEQY
14 TRBJ2-7 TRBV19 ASSIATGGVFYEQY
11 TRBJ1-1 TRBV5-1 ASSLQENTEAF
16 TRBJ1-3 TRBV19 ASSIQGASYHSGNTIY
13 TRBJ2-7 TRBV14 ASSQDGLAHYEQY
17 TRBJ2-7 TRBV27 ASSPFVGQRAGGAYEQY
15 TRBJ2-7 TRBV11-2 ASSLGLRASGHYEQY
11 TRBJ2-7 TRBV6-1 ASSSVTGSEQY
16 TRBJ2-1 TRBV2 ASSGPGTSGRASNEQF
11 TRBJ1-2 TRBV5-1 ASSSTGRSGYT
16 TRBJ2-5 TRBV5-4 ASSGETGTGVVQETQY
19 TRBJ2-3 TRBV19 ASSIRISPTWVAALTDTQY
13 TRBJ2-1 TRBV27 ASTPGTSGTNEQF
11 TRBJ2-1 TRBV29-1 SVVAGVLGEQF
14 TRBJ2-7 TRBV10-3 AISDFTGKNSYEQY